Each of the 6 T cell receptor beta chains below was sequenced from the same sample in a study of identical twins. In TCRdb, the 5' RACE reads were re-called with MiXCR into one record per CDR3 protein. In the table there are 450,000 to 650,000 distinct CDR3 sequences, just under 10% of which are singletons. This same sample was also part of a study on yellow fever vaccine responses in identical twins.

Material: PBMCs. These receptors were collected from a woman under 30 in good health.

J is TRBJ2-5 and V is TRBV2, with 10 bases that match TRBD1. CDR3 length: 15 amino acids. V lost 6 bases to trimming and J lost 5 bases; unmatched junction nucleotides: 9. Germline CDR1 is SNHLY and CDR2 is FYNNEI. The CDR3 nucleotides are TGTGCCAGCAGGGACCTGACAGGGGGCTTGGAGACCCAGTACTTC. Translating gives CASRDLTGGLETQYF.

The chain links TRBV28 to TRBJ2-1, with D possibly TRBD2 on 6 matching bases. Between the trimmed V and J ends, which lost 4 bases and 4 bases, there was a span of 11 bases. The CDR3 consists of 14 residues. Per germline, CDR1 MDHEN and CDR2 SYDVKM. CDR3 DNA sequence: TGTGCCAGCAGTTGGTCCGGGAGATACAATGAGCAGTTCTTC. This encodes CASSWSGRYNEQFF.

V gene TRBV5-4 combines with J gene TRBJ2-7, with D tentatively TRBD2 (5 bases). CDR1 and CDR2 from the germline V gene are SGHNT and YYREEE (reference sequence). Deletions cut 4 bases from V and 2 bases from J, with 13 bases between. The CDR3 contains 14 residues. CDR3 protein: CASSVGVGPYEQYF. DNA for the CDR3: TGTGCCAGCAGCGTCGGGGTGGGCCCCTACGAGCAGTACTTC.

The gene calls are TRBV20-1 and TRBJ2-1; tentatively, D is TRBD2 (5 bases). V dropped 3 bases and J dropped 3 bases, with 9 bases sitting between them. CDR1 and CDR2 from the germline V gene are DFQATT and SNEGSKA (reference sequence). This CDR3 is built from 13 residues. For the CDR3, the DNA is TGCAGTGCTAGTGAAGGACTCTACAATGAGCAGTTCTTC. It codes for CSASEGLYNEQFF.

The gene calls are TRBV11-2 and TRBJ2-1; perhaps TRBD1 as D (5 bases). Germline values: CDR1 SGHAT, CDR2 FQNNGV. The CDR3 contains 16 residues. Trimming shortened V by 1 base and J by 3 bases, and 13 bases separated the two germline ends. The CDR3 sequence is CASSLVIRVLYNEQFF. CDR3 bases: TGTGCCAGCAGCTTAGTAATCAGGGTTCTCTACAATGAGCAGTTCTTC.

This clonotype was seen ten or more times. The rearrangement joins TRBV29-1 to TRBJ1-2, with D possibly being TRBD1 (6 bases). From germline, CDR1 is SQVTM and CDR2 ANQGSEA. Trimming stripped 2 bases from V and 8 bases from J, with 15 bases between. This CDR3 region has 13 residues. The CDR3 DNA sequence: TGCAGCGTTGAACCTGGGGGCGGTGGGGGCTACACCTTC. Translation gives CSVEPGGGGGYTF.